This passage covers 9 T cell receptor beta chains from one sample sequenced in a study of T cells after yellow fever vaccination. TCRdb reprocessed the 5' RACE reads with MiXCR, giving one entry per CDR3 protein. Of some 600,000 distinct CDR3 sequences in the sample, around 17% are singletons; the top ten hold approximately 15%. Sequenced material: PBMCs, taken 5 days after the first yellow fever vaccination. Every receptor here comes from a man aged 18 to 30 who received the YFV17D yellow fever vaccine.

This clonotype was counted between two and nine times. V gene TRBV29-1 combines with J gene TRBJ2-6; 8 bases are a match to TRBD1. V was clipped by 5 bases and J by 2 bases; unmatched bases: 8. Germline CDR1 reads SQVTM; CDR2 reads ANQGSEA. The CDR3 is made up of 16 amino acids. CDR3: CSVQSRTGPGANVLTF. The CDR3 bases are TGCAGCGTTCAATCTCGGACAGGGCCTGGGGCCAACGTCCTGACTTTC.

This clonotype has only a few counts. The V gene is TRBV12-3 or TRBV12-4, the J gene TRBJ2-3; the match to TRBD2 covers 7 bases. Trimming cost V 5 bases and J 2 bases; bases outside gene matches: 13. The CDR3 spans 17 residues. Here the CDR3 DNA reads TGTGCCAGCAGTGGGGGGGTCGGGCTCCACTACACAGATACGCAGTATTTT. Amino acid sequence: CASSGGVGLHYTDTQYF.

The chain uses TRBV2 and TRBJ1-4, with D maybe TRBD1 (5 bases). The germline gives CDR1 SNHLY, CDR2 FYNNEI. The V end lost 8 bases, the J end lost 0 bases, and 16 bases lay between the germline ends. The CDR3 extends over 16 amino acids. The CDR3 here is CASAGRKIATNEKLFF. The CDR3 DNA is TGTGCCAGCGCGGGACGGAAGATTGCAACTAATGAAAAACTGTTTTTT.

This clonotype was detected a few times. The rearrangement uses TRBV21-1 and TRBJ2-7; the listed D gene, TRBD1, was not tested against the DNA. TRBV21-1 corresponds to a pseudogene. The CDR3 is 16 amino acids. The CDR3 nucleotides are TGTGCCAGCAGCAAAGTCAGGACAGGTACTTTCCACGAGCAGTACTTC. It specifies CASSKVRTGTFHEQYF.

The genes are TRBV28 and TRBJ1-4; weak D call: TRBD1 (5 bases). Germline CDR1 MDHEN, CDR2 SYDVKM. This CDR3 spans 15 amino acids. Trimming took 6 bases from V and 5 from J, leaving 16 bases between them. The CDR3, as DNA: TGTGCCAGCAGGGCAGGGAGAGAATTAAATGAAAAACTGTTTTTT. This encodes CASRAGRELNEKLFF. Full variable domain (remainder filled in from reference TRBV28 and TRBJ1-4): DVKVTQSSRYLVKRTGEKVFLECVQDMDHENMFWYRQDPGLGLRLIYFSYDVKMKEKGDIPEGYSVSREKKERFSLILESASTNQTSMYLCASRAGRELNEKLFFGSGTQLSVL.

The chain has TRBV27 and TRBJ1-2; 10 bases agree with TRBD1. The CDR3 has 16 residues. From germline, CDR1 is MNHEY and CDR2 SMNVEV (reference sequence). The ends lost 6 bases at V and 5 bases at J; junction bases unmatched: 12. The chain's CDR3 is CASRSLGQGEGYGYTF. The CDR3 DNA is TGTGCCAGCAGGTCCCTTGGACAGGGGGAGGGTTATGGCTACACCTTC.

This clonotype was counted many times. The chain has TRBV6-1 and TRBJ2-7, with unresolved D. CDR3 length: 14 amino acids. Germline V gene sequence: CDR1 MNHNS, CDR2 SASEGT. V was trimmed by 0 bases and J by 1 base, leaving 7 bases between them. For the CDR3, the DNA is TGTGCCAGCAGTGAAGCGGGCGGATCCTACGAGCAGTACGTC. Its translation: CASSEAGGSYEQYV.

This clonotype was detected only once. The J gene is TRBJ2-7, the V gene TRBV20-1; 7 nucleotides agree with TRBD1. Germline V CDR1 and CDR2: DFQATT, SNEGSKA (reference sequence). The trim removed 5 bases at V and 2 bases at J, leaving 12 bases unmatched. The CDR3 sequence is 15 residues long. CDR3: CSADRQGAITYEQYV. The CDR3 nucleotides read TGCAGTGCTGACCGACAGGGTGCTATTACCTACGAGCAGTACGTC.

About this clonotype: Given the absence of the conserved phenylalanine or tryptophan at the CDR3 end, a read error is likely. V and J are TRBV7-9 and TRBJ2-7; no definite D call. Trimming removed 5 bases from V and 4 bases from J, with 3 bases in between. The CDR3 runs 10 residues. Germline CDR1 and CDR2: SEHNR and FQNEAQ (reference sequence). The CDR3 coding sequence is TGTGCCAGCAGCGGTTACGAGCAGTACTAC. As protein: CASSGYEQYY.